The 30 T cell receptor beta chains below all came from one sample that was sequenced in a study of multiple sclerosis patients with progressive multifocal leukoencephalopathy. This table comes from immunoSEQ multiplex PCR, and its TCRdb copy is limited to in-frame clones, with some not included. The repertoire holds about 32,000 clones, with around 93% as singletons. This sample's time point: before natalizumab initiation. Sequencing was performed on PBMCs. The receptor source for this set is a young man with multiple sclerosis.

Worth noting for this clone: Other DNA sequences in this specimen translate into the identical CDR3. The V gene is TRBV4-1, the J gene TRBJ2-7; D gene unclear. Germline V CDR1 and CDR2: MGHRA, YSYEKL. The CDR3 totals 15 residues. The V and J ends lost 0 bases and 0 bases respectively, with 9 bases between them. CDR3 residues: CASSQDRGVSYEQYF. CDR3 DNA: TGCGCCAGCAGCCAAGATAGAGGAGTCTCCTACGAGCAGTACTTC.

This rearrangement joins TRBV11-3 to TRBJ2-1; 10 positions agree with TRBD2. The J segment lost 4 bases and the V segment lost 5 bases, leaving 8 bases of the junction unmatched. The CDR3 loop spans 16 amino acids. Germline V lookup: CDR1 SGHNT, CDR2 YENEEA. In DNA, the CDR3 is TGTGCCAGCAGCCCTAGAGGGACTAGCGAGTACAATGAGCAGTTCTTC. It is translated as CASSPRGTSEYNEQFF.

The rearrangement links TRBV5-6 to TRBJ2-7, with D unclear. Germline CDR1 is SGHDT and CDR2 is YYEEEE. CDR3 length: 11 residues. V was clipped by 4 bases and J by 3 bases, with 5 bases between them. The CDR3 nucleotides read TGTGCCAGCAGCGTCGGCTACGAGCAGTACGTC. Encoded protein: CASSVGYEQYV.

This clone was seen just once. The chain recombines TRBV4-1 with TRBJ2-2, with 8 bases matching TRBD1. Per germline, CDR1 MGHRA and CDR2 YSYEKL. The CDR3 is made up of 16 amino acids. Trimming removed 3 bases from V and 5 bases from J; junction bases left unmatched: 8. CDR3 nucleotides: TGCGCCAGCAGCCATTCGGACAGGGCTGTGACCGGGGAGCTGTTTTTT. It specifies CASSHSDRAVTGELFF.

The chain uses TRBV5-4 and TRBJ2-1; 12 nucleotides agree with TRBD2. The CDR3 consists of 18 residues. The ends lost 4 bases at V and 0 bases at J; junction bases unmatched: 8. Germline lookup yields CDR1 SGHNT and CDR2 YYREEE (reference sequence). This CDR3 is CASSKLAGGVGSYNEQFF. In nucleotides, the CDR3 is TGTGCCAGCAGCAAACTAGCGGGAGGAGTGGGCTCCTACAATGAGCAGTTCTTC.

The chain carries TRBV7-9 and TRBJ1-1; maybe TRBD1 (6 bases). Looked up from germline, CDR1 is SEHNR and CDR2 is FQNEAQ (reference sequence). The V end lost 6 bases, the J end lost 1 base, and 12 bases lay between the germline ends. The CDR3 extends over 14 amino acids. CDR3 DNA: TGTGCCAGCAGACCGACGACAGGGAACACTGAAGCTTTCTTT. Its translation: CASRPTTGNTEAFF.

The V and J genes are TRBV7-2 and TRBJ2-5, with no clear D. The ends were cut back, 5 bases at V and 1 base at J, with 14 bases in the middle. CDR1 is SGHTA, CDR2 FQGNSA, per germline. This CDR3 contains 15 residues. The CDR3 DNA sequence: TGTGCCAGCAGCCCCTCCCGGGCCCTCCAAGAGACCCAGTACTTC. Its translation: CASSPSRALQETQYF.

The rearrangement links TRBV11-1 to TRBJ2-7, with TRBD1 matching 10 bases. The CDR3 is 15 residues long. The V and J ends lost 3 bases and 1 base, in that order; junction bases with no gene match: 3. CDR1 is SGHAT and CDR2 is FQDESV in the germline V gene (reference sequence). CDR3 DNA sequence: TGTGCCAGCAGCTTGCCGGGACAGGGGTCCTACGAGCAGTACTTC. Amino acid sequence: CASSLPGQGSYEQYF.

The CDR3 DNA reads TGTGCCTGGAGTTTACGGGGGCAGGGTGCAACTAATGAAAAACTGTTTTTT. Residues: CAWSLRGQGATNEKLFF. The gene calls are TRBV30 and TRBJ1-4, with a weak D call TRBD1 (6 bases). The CDR3 sequence is 17 residues long. Trimming pared 2 bases from V and 0 bases from J, leaving 16 bases between. Germline assignment: CDR1 GTSNPN and CDR2 SVGIG (reference sequence).

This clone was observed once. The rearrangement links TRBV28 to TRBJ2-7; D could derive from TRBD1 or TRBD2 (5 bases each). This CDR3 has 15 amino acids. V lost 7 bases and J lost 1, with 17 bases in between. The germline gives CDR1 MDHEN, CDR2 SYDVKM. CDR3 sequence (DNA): TGTGCCAGCAAGGGCGGGCAGGGAGAGTCCTACGAGCAGTACTTC. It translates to CASKGGQGESYEQYF.

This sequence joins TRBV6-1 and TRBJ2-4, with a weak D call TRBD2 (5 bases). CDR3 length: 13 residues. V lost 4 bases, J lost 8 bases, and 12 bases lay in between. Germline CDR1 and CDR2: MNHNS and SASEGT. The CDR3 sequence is CASSVHNGDIQYF. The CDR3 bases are TGTGCCAGCAGTGTCCACAACGGGGACATTCAGTACTTC.

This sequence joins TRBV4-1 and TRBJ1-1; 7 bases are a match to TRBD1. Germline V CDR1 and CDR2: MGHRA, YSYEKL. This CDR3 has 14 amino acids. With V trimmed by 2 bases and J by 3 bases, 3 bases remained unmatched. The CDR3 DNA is TGCGCCAGCAGCCAACAGGGGGGCGACACTGAAGCTTTCTTT. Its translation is CASSQQGGDTEAFF.

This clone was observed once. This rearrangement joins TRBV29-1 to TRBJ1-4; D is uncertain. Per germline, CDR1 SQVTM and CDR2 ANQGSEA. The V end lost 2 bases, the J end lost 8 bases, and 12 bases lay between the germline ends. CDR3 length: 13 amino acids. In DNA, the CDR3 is TGCAGCGTTGAACGAGAATTGGGAGAAAAACTGTTTTTT. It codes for CSVERELGEKLFF.

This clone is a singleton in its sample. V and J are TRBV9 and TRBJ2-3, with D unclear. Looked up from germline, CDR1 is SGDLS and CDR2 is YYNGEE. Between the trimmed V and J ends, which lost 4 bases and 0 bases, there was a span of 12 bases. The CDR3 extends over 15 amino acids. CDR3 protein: CASSWLAASTDTQYF. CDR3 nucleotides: TGTGCCAGCAGCTGGCTCGCGGCTAGCACAGATACGCAGTATTTT.

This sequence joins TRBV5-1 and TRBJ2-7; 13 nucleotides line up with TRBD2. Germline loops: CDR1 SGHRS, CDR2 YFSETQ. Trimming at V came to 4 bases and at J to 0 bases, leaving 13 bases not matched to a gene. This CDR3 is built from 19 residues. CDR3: CASSPLGTSGTWGSYEQYF. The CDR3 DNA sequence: TGCGCCAGCAGCCCACTCGGGACTAGCGGGACCTGGGGCTCCTACGAGCAGTACTTC.

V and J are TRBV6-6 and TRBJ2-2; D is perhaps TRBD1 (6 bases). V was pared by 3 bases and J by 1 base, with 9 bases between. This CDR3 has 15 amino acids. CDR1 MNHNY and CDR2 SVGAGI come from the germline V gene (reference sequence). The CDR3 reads CASSYGQMNTGELFF. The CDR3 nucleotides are TGTGCCAGCAGTTATGGACAGATGAACACCGGGGAGCTGTTTTTT.

The CDR3 reads CASSYRLAGGRDTQYF. The CDR3 DNA sequence: TGTGCCAGCAGTTATAGACTAGCGGGAGGGCGAGATACGCAGTATTTT. The rearrangement joins TRBV2 to TRBJ2-3; 14 bases align to TRBD2. The trim removed 5 bases at V and 5 bases at J, leaving 6 bases unmatched. The CDR3 contains 16 residues. Per the germline V gene, CDR1 is SNHLY and CDR2 is FYNNEI.

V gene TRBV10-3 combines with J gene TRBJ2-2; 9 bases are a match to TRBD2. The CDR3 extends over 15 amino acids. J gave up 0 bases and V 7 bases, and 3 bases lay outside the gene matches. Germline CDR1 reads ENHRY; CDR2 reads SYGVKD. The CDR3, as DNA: TGTGCCATCAAGGGACTAGCCTCGAACACCGGGGAGCTGTTTTTT. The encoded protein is CAIKGLASNTGELFF.

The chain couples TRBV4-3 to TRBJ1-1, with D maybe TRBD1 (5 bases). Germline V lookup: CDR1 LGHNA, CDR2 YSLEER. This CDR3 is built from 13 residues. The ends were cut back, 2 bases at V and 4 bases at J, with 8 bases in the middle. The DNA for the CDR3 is TGCGCCAGCAGCCAATGGGGGGGCACTGAAGCTTTCTTT. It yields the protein CASSQWGGTEAFF.

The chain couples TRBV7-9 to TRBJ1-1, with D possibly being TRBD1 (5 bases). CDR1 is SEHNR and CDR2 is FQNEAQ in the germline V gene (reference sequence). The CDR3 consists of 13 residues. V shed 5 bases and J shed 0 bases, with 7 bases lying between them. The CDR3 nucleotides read TGTGCCAGCAGCCGACAGCTGAACACTGAAGCTTTCTTT. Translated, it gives CASSRQLNTEAFF.

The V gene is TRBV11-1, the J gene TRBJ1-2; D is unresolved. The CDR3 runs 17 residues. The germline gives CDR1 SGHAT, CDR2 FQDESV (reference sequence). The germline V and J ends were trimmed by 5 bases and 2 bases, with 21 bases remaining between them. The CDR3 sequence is CASSPGSRARRNYGYTF. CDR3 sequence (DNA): TGTGCCAGCAGCCCGGGGTCCCGGGCAAGAAGAAACTATGGCTACACCTTC.

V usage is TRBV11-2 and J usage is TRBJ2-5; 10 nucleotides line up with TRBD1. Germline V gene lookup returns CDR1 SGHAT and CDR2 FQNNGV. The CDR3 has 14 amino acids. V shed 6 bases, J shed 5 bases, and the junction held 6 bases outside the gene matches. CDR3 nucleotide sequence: TGTGCCAGCAGTTTGGACAGGGGGTGGGAGACCCAGTACTTC. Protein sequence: CASSLDRGWETQYF.

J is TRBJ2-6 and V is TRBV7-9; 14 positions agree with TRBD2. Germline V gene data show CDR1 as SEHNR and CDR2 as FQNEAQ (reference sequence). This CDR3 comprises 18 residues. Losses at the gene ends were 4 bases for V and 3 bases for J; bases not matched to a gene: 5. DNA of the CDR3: TGTGCCAGCAGCTCTGGACTAGCGGGAGGTAATGGGGCCAACGTCCTGACTTTC. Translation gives CASSSGLAGGNGANVLTF.

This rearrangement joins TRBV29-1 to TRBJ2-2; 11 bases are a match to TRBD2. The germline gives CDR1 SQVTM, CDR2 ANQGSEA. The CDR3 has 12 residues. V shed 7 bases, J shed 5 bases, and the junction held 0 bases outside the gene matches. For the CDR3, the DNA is TGCAGCGGACTAGCGGGAACCGGGGAGCTGTTTTTT. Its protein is CSGLAGTGELFF.

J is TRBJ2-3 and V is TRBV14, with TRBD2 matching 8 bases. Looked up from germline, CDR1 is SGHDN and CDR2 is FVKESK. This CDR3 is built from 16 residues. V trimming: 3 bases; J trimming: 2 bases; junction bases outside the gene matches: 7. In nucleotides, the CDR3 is TGTGCCAGCAGCCAGGAACTAGCGGACTACACAGATACGCAGTATTTT. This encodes CASSQELADYTDTQYF.

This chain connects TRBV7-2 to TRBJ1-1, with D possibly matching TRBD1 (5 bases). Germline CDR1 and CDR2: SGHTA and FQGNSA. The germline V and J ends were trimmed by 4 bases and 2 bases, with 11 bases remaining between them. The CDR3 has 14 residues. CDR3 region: CASSSPGFNTEAFF. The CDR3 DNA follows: TGTGCCAGCAGCTCTCCAGGGTTCAACACTGAAGCTTTCTTT.

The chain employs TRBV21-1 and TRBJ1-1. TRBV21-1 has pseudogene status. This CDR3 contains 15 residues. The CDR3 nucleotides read TGTGCCAGCAGCATTCGGGGCGGGGGCGTCACTGAAGCTTTCTTT. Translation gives CASSIRGGGVTEAFF.

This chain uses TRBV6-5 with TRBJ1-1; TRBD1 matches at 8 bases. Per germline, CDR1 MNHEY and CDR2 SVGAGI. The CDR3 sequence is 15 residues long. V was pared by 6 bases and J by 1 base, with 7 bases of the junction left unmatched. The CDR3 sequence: CASRTRDRWNTEAFF. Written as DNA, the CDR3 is TGTGCCAGCAGAACCCGGGACAGGTGGAACACTGAAGCTTTCTTT.

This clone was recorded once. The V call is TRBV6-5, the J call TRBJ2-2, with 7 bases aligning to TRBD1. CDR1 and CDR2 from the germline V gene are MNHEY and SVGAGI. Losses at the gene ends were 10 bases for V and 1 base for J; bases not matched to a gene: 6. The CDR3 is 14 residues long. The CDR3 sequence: CATIRQGNTGELFF. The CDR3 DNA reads TGTGCCACCATCCGACAGGGGAACACCGGGGAGCTGTTTTTT.

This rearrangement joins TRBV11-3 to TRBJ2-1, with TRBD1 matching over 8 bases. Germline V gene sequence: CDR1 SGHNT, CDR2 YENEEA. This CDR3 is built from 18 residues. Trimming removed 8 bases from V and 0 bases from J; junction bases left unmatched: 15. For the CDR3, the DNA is TGTGCCAGCCAAAGCTTGTGGACAGGGCCGAGCTCCTACAATGAGCAGTTCTTC. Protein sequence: CASQSLWTGPSSYNEQFF.